These T cell receptor beta chains were read from a single sample in a study of T cell repertoires in cytomegalovirus infection. TCRdb used MiXCR to reprocess the reads, holding one entry per CDR3 protein. The profile shows roughly 640,000 distinct CDR3 sequences, 20% to 30% of them singletons. The specimen sequenced was CD8+ T cells from PBMCs. The receptors here all came from a human donor in good health (CMV status not recorded). Some clones in this sample may be carry-over from other donors' samples. Both conserved end residues are part of each CDR3. The D gene is left open where the match is weak. Clone sizes are given selectively: once, few, many, or a class where the clone is expanded.

CDR3 DNA: TGCAGCGTTGGGCGGGACATACCTAACTATGGCTACACCTTC
CDR3 protein: CSVGRDIPNYGYTF
V gene: TRBV29-1
clone size: -
J gene: TRBJ1-2
D gene: -

CDR3 DNA: TGTGCCAGCGGGACAGGGGGGTCCGGCGTCTATGGCTACACCTTC
CDR3 protein: CASGTGGSGVYGYTF
V gene: TRBV7-9
clone size: few
J gene: TRBJ1-2
D gene: TRBD1

CDR3 DNA: TGTGCCAGCAGTTTAGTTGGCCAGGGAATTAATGAAAAACTGTTTTTT
CDR3 protein: CASSLVGQGINEKLFF
V gene: TRBV28
clone size: few
J gene: TRBJ1-4
D gene: -

CDR3 DNA: TGTGCCAGCAGTTCACCCCCGGGACAGGGCACAGATACGCAGTATTTT
CDR3 protein: CASSSPPGQGTDTQYF
V gene: TRBV6-2/TRBV6-3
clone size: many
J gene: TRBJ2-3
D gene: TRBD1

CDR3 DNA: TGTGCCAGCTCACCCTATAAGTACAATGAGCAGTTCTTC
CDR3 protein: CASSPYKYNEQFF
V gene: TRBV18
clone size: -
J gene: TRBJ2-1
D gene: -

CDR3 DNA: TGTGCCAGCAGCTTAGCGTTCGGAGGAACTAATGAAAAACTGTTTTTT
CDR3 protein: CASSLAFGGTNEKLFF
V gene: TRBV7-2
clone size: many
J gene: TRBJ1-4
D gene: -

CDR3 DNA: TGTGCCAGCAGCCCGGCCCGAACCCCCAGGACTGAAGCTTTCTTT
CDR3 protein: CASSPARTPRTEAFF
V gene: TRBV7-9
clone size: few
J gene: TRBJ1-1
D gene: -

CDR3 DNA: TGTGCCAGCGTGGATGACAGAACTAATGAAAAACTGTTTTTT
CDR3 protein: CASVDDRTNEKLFF
V gene: TRBV6-6
clone size: few
J gene: TRBJ1-4
D gene: -

CDR3 DNA: TGCGCCAGCAGTGAGATGGGTAGCAATCAGCCCCAGCATTTT
CDR3 protein: CASSEMGSNQPQHF
V gene: TRBV10-2
clone size: few
J gene: TRBJ1-5
D gene: -

CDR3 DNA: TGTAGTGCCAACGTCCAAGGCCTAGCGGTGGGGGAGTTCTTC
CDR3 protein: CSANVQGLAVGEFF
V gene: TRBV20-1
clone size: few
J gene: TRBJ2-1
D gene: TRBD2

CDR3 DNA: TGTGCCAGCAGCCAAGACAGGGGGGTTCGCGGCTACACCTTC
CDR3 protein: CASSQDRGVRGYTF
V gene: TRBV7-8
clone size: -
J gene: TRBJ1-2
D gene: TRBD1

CDR3 DNA: TGTGCCAGCAGCCCTCGGGGGGGGTTTATTGATGAGCAGTTCTTC
CDR3 protein: CASSPRGGFIDEQFF
V gene: TRBV28
clone size: -
J gene: TRBJ2-1
D gene: TRBD2